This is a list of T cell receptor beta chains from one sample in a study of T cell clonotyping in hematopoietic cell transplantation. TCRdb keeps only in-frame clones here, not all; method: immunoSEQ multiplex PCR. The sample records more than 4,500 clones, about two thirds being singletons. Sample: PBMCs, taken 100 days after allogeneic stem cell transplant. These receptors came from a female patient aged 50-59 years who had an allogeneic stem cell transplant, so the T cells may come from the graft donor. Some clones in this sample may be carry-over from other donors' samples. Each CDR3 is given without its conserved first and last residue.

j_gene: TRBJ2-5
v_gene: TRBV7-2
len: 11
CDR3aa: ASSPSLGGTQY

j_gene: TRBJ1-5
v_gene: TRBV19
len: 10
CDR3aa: ASEQGNQPQH

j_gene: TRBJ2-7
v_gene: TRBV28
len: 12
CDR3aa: ASSLEDREDEQY

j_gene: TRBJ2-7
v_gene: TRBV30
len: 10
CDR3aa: AWSVLWYEQY

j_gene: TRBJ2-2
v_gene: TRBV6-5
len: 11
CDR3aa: ASRTGDHGELF

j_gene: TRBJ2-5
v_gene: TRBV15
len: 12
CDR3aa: ATSRETGEETQY

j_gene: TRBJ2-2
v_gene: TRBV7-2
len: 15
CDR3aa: ASSLVASGGGTGELF

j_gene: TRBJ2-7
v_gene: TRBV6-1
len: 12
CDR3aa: ASTAWGGSYEQY

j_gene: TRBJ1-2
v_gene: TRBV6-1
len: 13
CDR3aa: ASRLDRVDNYGYT

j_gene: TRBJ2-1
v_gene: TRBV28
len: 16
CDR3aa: ASSLEPPGLADYNEQF

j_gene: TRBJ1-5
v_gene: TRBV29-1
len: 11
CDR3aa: SVGGGENQPQH

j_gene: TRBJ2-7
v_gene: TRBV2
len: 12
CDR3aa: ASSYKASGYEQY

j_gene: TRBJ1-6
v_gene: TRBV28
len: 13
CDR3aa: ANSRGPTYNSPLH

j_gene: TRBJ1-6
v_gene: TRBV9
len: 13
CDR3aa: ASSIRQDHNSPLH

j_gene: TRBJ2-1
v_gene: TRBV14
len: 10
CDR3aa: ASSQDSHEQF

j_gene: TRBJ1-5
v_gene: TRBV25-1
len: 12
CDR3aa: ASSGDGPYQPQH

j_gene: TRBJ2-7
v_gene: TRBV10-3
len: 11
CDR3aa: ATLSRTPYEQY

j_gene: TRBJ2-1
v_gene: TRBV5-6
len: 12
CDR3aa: ASSSGTGYNEQF

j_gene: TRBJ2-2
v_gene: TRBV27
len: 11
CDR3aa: ASRTGGTGELF

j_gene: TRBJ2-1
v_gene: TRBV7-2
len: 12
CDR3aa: ASSLAGVKNEQF

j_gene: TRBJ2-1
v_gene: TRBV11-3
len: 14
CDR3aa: ASSLGGLAGAGEQF

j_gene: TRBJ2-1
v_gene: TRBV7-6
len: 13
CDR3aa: ASSFQPGGDNEQF

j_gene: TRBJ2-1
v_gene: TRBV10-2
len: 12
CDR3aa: ASSVSATVDEQF

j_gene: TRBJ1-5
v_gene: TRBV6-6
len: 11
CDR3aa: ASSHRFNQPQH

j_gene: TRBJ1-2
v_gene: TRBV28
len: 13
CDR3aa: ASRPQTGGNYGYT

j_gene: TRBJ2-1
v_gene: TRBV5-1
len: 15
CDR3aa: ASSLANTASSYNEQF

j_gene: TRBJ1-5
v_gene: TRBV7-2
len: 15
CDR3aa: ASSLKWGWEGNQPQH

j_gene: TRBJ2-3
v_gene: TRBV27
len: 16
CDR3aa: ASSRRTSGRGSTDTQY

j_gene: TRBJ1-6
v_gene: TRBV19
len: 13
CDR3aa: ASSPLERGASPLH

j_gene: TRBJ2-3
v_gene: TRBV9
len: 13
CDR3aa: ASSPNPGVTDTQY

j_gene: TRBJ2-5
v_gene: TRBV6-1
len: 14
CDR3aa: ASSEVGVLAQETQY

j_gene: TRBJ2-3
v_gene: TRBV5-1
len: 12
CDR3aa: ASSLGTRADTQY

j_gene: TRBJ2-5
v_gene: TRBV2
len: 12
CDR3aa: ASRPDMAKETQY

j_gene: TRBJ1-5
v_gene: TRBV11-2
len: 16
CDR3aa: ASSSRPGRAPFAQPQH

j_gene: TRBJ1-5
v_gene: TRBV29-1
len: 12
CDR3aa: SVAPGGLNQPQH

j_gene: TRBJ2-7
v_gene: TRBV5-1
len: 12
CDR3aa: ASSLEGPPYEQY

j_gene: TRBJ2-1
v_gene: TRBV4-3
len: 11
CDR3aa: ASSQSPTAVRF

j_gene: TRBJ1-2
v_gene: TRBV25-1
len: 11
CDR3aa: ASSAGTSNGYT

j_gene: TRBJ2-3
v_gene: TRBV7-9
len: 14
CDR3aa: ASSPRSGGATDTQY

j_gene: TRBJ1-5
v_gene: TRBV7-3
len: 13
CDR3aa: ASSLEGLGNQPQH

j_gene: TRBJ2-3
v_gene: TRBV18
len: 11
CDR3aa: ASSPKGPDTQY